These 16 T cell receptor beta chains originate from one sample sequenced in a study of radiotherapy plus CTLA-4 blockade in lung cancer. Sequenced by immunoSEQ multiplex PCR; TCRdb stores in-frame clones only, minus some. The sample carries tens of thousands of clones, just under 85% recorded once. This material consisted of peripheral blood, taken from a patient treated with radiotherapy plus ipilimumab. These TCRs come from a human donor with non-small cell lung cancer whose response to radiotherapy plus ipilimumab could not be evaluated.

The genes are TRBV15 and TRBJ1-2; 9 nucleotides match TRBD1. The V gene's germline CDR1 is LNHNV and CDR2 YYDKDF (reference sequence). The CDR3 consists of 14 residues. The ends lost 5 bases at V and 7 bases at J; junction bases unmatched: 8. The CDR3 here is CATSGQGTGFGYTF. CDR3 bases: TGTGCCACCAGCGGTCAAGGGACAGGGTTTGGCTACACCTTC.

V gene TRBV5-1 combines with J gene TRBJ2-1; 7 bases match TRBD1. V was pared by 4 bases and J by 6 bases, with 10 bases of the junction left unmatched. Germline CDR1 and CDR2: SGHRS and YFSETQ. This CDR3 spans 15 amino acids. For the CDR3, the DNA is TGCGCCAGCAGCCCTGGGACAGAGCGGTTCAATGAGCAGTTCTTC. It is translated as CASSPGTERFNEQFF.

In this sample, this clone turned up once. The chain recombines TRBV5-1 with TRBJ2-1; TRBD2 agrees at 10 bases. The junction had 4 bases not matched to a gene; V was cut back by 2 bases and J by 2 bases. The germline V gene has CDR1 SGHRS and CDR2 YFSETQ. This CDR3 is 16 amino acids long. This chain's CDR3 is CASSFGTSAAYNEQFF. The CDR3 DNA is TGCGCCAGCAGCTTCGGGACTAGCGCGGCCTACAATGAGCAGTTCTTC.

V is TRBV27 and J is TRBJ2-6, with a tentative D call TRBD1 (6 bases). The CDR3 runs to 19 residues. V was cut by 4 bases and J by 1 base, with 20 bases left in between. Germline loops: CDR1 MNHEY, CDR2 SMNVEV (reference sequence). Written as DNA, the CDR3 is TGTGCCAGCAGTTCATACTCAGGGGTCCTAAGGTCTGGGGCCAACGTCCTGACTTTC. Translated: CASSSYSGVLRSGANVLTF.

Here the CDR3 reads CASSLARSGQAFTGELFF. In nucleotides, the CDR3 is TGTGCCAGCAGCTTAGCGCGTTCGGGACAGGCCTTTACCGGGGAGCTGTTTTTT. The J gene is TRBJ2-2, the V gene TRBV7-2; 8 bases are a match to TRBD1. J gave up 5 bases and V 0 bases, and 11 bases lay outside the gene matches. Germline V gene data show CDR1 as SGHTA and CDR2 as FQGNSA. The CDR3 runs 18 residues.

V usage is TRBV28 and J usage is TRBJ1-2; 8 bases map to TRBD1. Trimming removed 6 bases from V and 4 bases from J; junction bases left unmatched: 7. Looked up from germline, CDR1 is MDHEN and CDR2 is SYDVKM. The CDR3 is made up of 14 amino acids. The CDR3 loop reads CASSLRQGSYGYTF. CDR3 nucleotide sequence: TGTGCCAGCAGCCTCAGACAGGGGAGCTATGGCTACACCTTC.

The chain is built from TRBV9 and TRBJ1-3, with a weak D call TRBD1 (5 bases). The ends were cut back, 3 bases at V and 8 bases at J, with 15 bases in the middle. The CDR3 is 14 amino acids. From germline, CDR1 is SGDLS and CDR2 YYNGEE. CDR3 residues: CASSGGGGLDTIYF. As DNA, the CDR3 is TGTGCCAGCAGCGGCGGGGGAGGTTTAGACACCATATATTTT.

This clone has a handful of counts. V gene TRBV2 combines with J gene TRBJ2-2; the D gene is possibly TRBD2 (6 bases). V lost 1 base and J lost 0, with 12 bases in between. The CDR3 length is 17 residues. Germline CDR1 is SNHLY and CDR2 is FYNNEI. This CDR3 reads CASSEEWLASNTGELFF. The CDR3 DNA sequence: TGTGCCAGCAGTGAAGAATGGCTAGCGTCGAACACCGGGGAGCTGTTTTTT.

V and J are TRBV5-1 and TRBJ2-7; possibly TRBD1 for D (5 bases). Trimming shortened V by 4 bases and J by 1 base, and 12 bases separated the two germline ends. CDR3 length equals 14 residues. CDR1 and CDR2 from the germline V gene are SGHRS and YFSETQ. The CDR3 nucleotides are TGCGCCAGCAGCCCCGGACCAGGGTCCTACGAGCAGTACTTC. Translation gives CASSPGPGSYEQYF.

This clone has just a few counts. This chain links TRBV5-1 with TRBJ2-1, with 8 bases matching TRBD2. The germline V gene has CDR1 SGHRS and CDR2 YFSETQ. The CDR3 spans 14 residues. V lost 4 bases and J lost 10; bases outside the gene matches: 10. CDR3 residues: CASSQPGTSGEQFF. Written as DNA, the CDR3 is TGCGCCAGCAGCCAGCCCGGGACTAGTGGGGAGCAGTTCTTC. Combining the CDR3 with reference TRBV5-1 and TRBJ2-1 gives the whole variable domain KAGVTQTPRYLIKTRGQQVTLSCSPISGHRSVSWYQQTPGQGLQFLFEYFSETQRNKGNFPGRFSGRQFSNSRSEMNVSTLELGDSALYLCASSQPGTSGEQFFGPGTRLTVL.

J is TRBJ2-6 and V is TRBV7-3; 8 bases fit TRBD1. The CDR3 spans 17 residues. Germline lookup yields CDR1 SGHTA and CDR2 FQGTGA. With 4 bases clipped from V and 0 bases from J, the junction kept 5 bases outside the gene matches. This chain's CDR3 is CASSSGQAISGANVLTF. CDR3 in DNA: TGTGCCAGCAGCTCGGGACAGGCGATCTCTGGGGCCAACGTCCTGACTTTC.

V gene TRBV12-5 combines with J gene TRBJ2-5; 8 bases agree with TRBD2. The CDR3 consists of 12 residues. Germline V gene sequence: CDR1 LGHNT, CDR2 FRNRAP. The V segment lost 6 bases and the J segment 5 bases; nucleotides outside the gene matches: 2. CDR3 sequence: CASGRGGETQYF. The CDR3 nucleotides read TGTGCTAGTGGACGGGGGGGGGAGACCCAGTACTTC.

The V and J genes are TRBV5-1 and TRBJ2-2; 7 bases are shared with TRBD1. V shed 3 bases and J 0 bases; nucleotides not matched to a gene: 2. The V gene's germline CDR1 is SGHRS and CDR2 YFSETQ. There are 15 residues in the CDR3. CDR3 amino acids: CASSSGTANTGELFF. CDR3 nucleotide sequence: TGCGCCAGCAGCTCGGGGACAGCGAACACCGGGGAGCTGTTTTTT. Combining the CDR3 with reference TRBV5-1 and TRBJ2-2 gives the whole variable domain KAGVTQTPRYLIKTRGQQVTLSCSPISGHRSVSWYQQTPGQGLQFLFEYFSETQRNKGNFPGRFSGRQFSNSRSEMNVSTLELGDSALYLCASSSGTANTGELFFGEGSRLTVL.

V usage is TRBV11-2 and J usage is TRBJ2-3; 8 nucleotides match TRBD2. The J segment lost 4 bases and the V segment lost 10 bases, leaving 7 bases of the junction unmatched. The length of the CDR3 is 13 residues. The germline V gene encodes CDR1 SGHAT and CDR2 FQNNGV. The CDR3 is CATGAGVPDTQYF. Written as DNA, the CDR3 is TGTGCCACCGGAGCGGGAGTCCCAGATACGCAGTATTTT.

Written as DNA, the CDR3 is TGTGCCAGCAGCACCACAGGGGGCTTAACCGGGGAGCTGTTTTTT. This translates into CASSTTGGLTGELFF. The rearrangement links TRBV7-9 to TRBJ2-2, with 9 bases fitting TRBD1. Germline V CDR1 and CDR2: SEHNR, FQNEAQ (reference sequence). V was pared by 5 bases and J by 5 bases, with 6 bases of the junction left unmatched. The CDR3 is 15 amino acids.

The chain has TRBV9 and TRBJ2-5; 10 bases map to TRBD1. The DNA end is a closer match to TRBJ2-7, so the J assignment may be wrong. CDR3 length: 17 amino acids. CDR1 and CDR2 (germline): SGDLS, YYNGEE. CDR3 sequence reads: CASSPGGGQGKVYEQYF. DNA of the CDR3: TGTGCCAGCAGCCCCGGGGGGGGACAGGGGAAAGTTTACGAGCAGTACTTC.